The 2 T cell receptor beta chains below all came from one sample that was sequenced in a study of blood T cell repertoires in COVID-19. This table comes from immunoSEQ multiplex PCR, and its TCRdb copy is limited to in-frame clones, with some not included. The data contain roughly 250,000 clones, approximately 80% of them seen just once; the ten biggest clones take up 5.5% to 7.5%. The specimen sequenced was peripheral blood. These receptors were collected from a woman in her sixties with active or convalescent COVID-19.

This clone has only one observation. The chain carries TRBV7-8 and TRBJ1-5; 7 nucleotides agree with TRBD1. This CDR3 comprises 15 residues. Per germline, CDR1 SGHVS and CDR2 FQNEAQ. V shed 1 base and J 6 bases; nucleotides not matched to a gene: 6. In nucleotides, the CDR3 is TGTGCCAGCAGCTTAGGACAGGGAATTGGTCAGCCCCAGCATTTT. It specifies CASSLGQGIGQPQHF.

The gene calls are TRBV5-1 and TRBJ2-2; D call uncertain. Trimming left V 1 base short and J 1 base short, with 8 bases between. Germline V gene data show CDR1 as SGHRS and CDR2 as YFSETQ. The CDR3 is made up of 15 amino acids. This CDR3 reads CASSLTALNTGELFF. The CDR3 bases are TGCGCCAGCAGCTTGACAGCTTTGAACACCGGGGAGCTGTTTTTT.